This T cell receptor beta chain comes out of a study of blood T cells in healthy people across ages. Study outcomes and limitations: Diversity figures derived from one million T cells were judged to underestimate the true value.

This clonotype was recorded at least ten times. Its matching antigen is unknown. CDR3 length: 15 residues. Germline assignment: CDR1 LGHDT and CDR2 YNNKEL (reference sequence). Germline trimming cut 4 bases from V and 2 bases from J; bases unmatched to any gene: 6. The authors ran a second PCR of about 6 to 11 cycles using a sample-barcoded 5' primer and a J-beta primer mix. TCRdb re-analysed the 5' RACE reads in MiXCR, keeping a single row per CDR3 protein. This sample has 800,000 to 950,000 distinct CDR3 sequences, with 25% to 30% found just once. These sequences were also reported in another study, on T cells of mothers and their children.

Sample: blood. The receptor comes from a woman in her 40s in good health. V gene TRBV3-1 combines with J gene TRBJ2-3; 7 bases fit TRBD1. CDR3 DNA sequence: TGTGCCAGCAGCCCTACAGGGGACATCACAGATACGCAGTATTTT. This codes for CASSPTGDITDTQYF.